These T cell receptor beta chains were read from a single sample in a study of blood T cell repertoires in COVID-19. Produced via immunoSEQ multiplex PCR; TCRdb's table is partial and in-frame only. The sample has 70,000 to 90,000 clones, around 86% seen once; the top ten hold about 4%. Sequencing used peripheral blood. These receptors were taken from a man between 60 and 75 years old with acute or convalescent COVID-19. CDR3s leave out the opening cysteine and the closing phenylalanine or tryptophan. Clone size, where shown, is once, few, many, or a class for clones that have expanded.

j_call v_call cdr3_length clone_size cdr3_aa
TRBJ2-7 TRBV4-3 14 - ASSQGTGGTGVLQY
TRBJ2-7 TRBV18 15 once ASSPPVPGQGAYEQY
TRBJ2-1 TRBV21-1 15 once ASSTPMKGRKYNEQF
TRBJ1-1 TRBV6-2/TRBV6-3 13 - ASSSGTGRHPEAF
TRBJ2-5 TRBV5-1 15 few ASSLAGQGAKRETQY
TRBJ2-2 TRBV7-2 12 - ASSRDTNTGELF
TRBJ2-1 TRBV2 10 once ARGLAGGEQF
TRBJ2-7 TRBV4-3 15 once ASSQDVIGAGDYEQY
TRBJ2-3 TRBV27 13 - AASPKTGITDTQY
TRBJ2-3 TRBV11-3 13 - ASSSAGGRTDTQY
TRBJ1-5 TRBV5-5 12 - ASSKRTGDQPQH
TRBJ1-4 TRBV19 12 - ASSIESGNEKLF
TRBJ2-7 TRBV10-3 12 - AISGQGEFYEQY
TRBJ2-7 TRBV5-1 13 - ASSLASSGPYEQY
TRBJ2-5 TRBV6-1 12 - ASSELAGRQTQY
TRBJ1-5 TRBV3-1/TRBV3-2 13 - ASSPTGISSSPQH
TRBJ2-7 TRBV9 12 - ASSPGLGLYEQY
TRBJ2-2 TRBV5-4 13 - ASSLSGGAAGELF
TRBJ1-2 TRBV5-1 12 few ASREGAANYGYT
TRBJ2-2 TRBV5-5 13 - ASSQREGSTGELF
TRBJ2-2 TRBV5-1 12 - ASSFTGFTGELF
TRBJ1-4 TRBV30 13 - AWTPGPGMAEKLF
TRBJ2-2 TRBV5-1 13 - ASSPVTGVAGELF
TRBJ2-1 TRBV4-3 13 - ASSQAWQGNNEQF
TRBJ1-1 TRBV6-2/TRBV6-3 12 - ASSYDTWNTEAF
TRBJ1-4 TRBV11-2 12 - ASSRGYANEKLF
TRBJ2-7 TRBV2 14 - ASSRPHTGTRDEQY
TRBJ2-5 TRBV14 14 - ASSQELRLVSETQY
TRBJ2-1 TRBV7-8 17 few ASSLASRHSSGANNEQF
TRBJ1-2 TRBV6-5 10 - ASIRTGVGYT
TRBJ2-3 TRBV19 12 - ASSSGPSTDTQY
TRBJ1-1 TRBV5-1 12 - ASSSRGRETEAF
TRBJ1-1 TRBV5-1 12 - ASSWGVANTEAF
TRBJ2-1 TRBV5-1 11 - ASSPRHLDEQF
TRBJ1-3 TRBV18 15 few ASSPAGTAGGGNTIY
TRBJ2-3 TRBV7-9 12 - ASSTIAGLDTQY
TRBJ1-5 TRBV4-2 12 - ASSLGGVNQPQH
TRBJ2-7 TRBV15 12 many ATSRGTSGYEQY
TRBJ1-3 TRBV6-5 12 once ASSYLAGRNTIY
TRBJ1-4 TRBV18 14 few ASSPNPTGGYEKLF
TRBJ2-7 TRBV7-2 12 - ASTLDFSTYEQY
TRBJ1-6 TRBV6-4 13 - ASRHGGADNSPLH
TRBJ2-1 TRBV7-8 11 - ASSGRSYNEQF
TRBJ2-2 TRBV7-9 16 - ASSSSWADRSLTGELF
TRBJ2-1 TRBV19 11 - ATRQGAGNEQF
TRBJ1-1 TRBV10-3 12 - AISEDAAGPEAF
TRBJ2-2 TRBV19 15 - ASSAPGQTSGTGELF
TRBJ2-7 TRBV11-2 16 - ASIPGLAGGRGSYEQY
TRBJ1-5 TRBV5-5 13 - ASSLERQGTQPQH
TRBJ2-3 TRBV9 12 - ASSAGLDRVTQY
TRBJ1-1 TRBV11-2 12 - ASSFGKRNTEAF
TRBJ1-2 TRBV5-1 15 - ASSLAEAGSVNYGYT
TRBJ2-7 TRBV5-1 13 once ASSRGTGGMYEQY
TRBJ1-4 TRBV3-1/TRBV3-2 13 once ASSQDYREKEKLF
TRBJ2-7 TRBV11-2 17 - ASSLRGGGTSGRRNEQY
TRBJ2-7 TRBV29-1 11 - SVGGVSSYEQY